The rows below give T cell receptor beta chains drawn from one sample of a study of blood T cell repertoires in COVID-19. Clones were sequenced by immunoSEQ multiplex PCR, and TCRdb holds only the in-frame ones, with some missing. The sample contains 20,000 to 25,000 clones, over 65% of which appear only once. Sequencing was carried out using peripheral blood. Receptor source: a human donor in a cohort sampled during active or convalescent COVID-19. CDR3s include the opening cysteine and the closing phenylalanine or tryptophan. The order of the fields is clone size, J gene, V gene, D gene, CDR3 protein, CDR3 DNA. D genes are given only for firm matches. The size entry is marked missing in some rows and otherwise reads once, few, many or a size class.

clone size: -; J gene: TRBJ1-2; V gene: TRBV19; D gene: TRBD1; CDR3 protein: CASSAPGQGEGYTF; CDR3 DNA: TGTGCCAGTAGTGCCCCGGGACAGGGCGAGGGCTACACCTTC
clone size: once; J gene: TRBJ1-2; V gene: TRBV10-3; D gene: -; CDR3 protein: CAIKQTAIYGYTF; CDR3 DNA: TGTGCCATCAAGCAGACAGCCATCTATGGCTACACCTTC
clone size: -; J gene: TRBJ1-2; V gene: TRBV6-5; D gene: -; CDR3 protein: CASSYVLHYGYTF; CDR3 DNA: TGTGCCAGCAGTTACGTTCTACACTATGGCTACACCTTC
clone size: -; J gene: TRBJ2-1; V gene: TRBV7-8; D gene: -; CDR3 protein: CASSGLTGFWGVWQFF; CDR3 DNA: TGTGCCAGCAGCGGCCTGACAGGGTTCTGGGGGGTGTGGCAGTTCTTC
clone size: -; J gene: TRBJ1-4; V gene: TRBV3-1/TRBV3-2; D gene: TRBD1; CDR3 protein: CASSLQGANEKLFF; CDR3 DNA: TGTGCCAGCAGCCTACAGGGGGCTAATGAAAAACTGTTTTTT
clone size: -; J gene: TRBJ2-3; V gene: TRBV28; D gene: TRBD1; CDR3 protein: CASSKRQGASADTQYF; CDR3 DNA: TGTGCCAGCAGTAAGCGACAGGGGGCGAGTGCAGATACGCAGTATTTT
clone size: -; J gene: TRBJ1-2; V gene: TRBV5-5; D gene: -; CDR3 protein: CASSVTTGGYTF; CDR3 DNA: TGTGCCAGCAGCGTAACGACAGGCGGCTACACCTTC
clone size: few; J gene: TRBJ2-3; V gene: TRBV27; D gene: -; CDR3 protein: CASIQPPLAGTDTQYF; CDR3 DNA: TGTGCCAGCATACAACCCCCCCTGGCGGGCACAGATACGCAGTATTTT
clone size: -; J gene: TRBJ1-4; V gene: TRBV18; D gene: -; CDR3 protein: CASSPPSTGANEKLFF; CDR3 DNA: TGTGCCAGCTCACCTCCTTCAACGGGGGCTAATGAAAAACTGTTTTTT
clone size: few; J gene: TRBJ2-7; V gene: TRBV4-1; D gene: -; CDR3 protein: CASSQEGTEQYF; CDR3 DNA: TGCGCCAGCAGCCAAGAGGGCACCGAGCAGTACTTC
clone size: once; J gene: TRBJ1-6; V gene: TRBV7-9; D gene: -; CDR3 protein: CASSTRALGNSPLHF; CDR3 DNA: TGTGCCAGCAGCACCAGGGCCCTCGGCAATTCACCCCTCCACTTT
clone size: -; J gene: TRBJ1-5; V gene: TRBV28; D gene: -; CDR3 protein: CASSFTNRVSNQPQHF; CDR3 DNA: TGTGCCAGCAGTTTTACCAACAGGGTGAGCAATCAGCCCCAGCATTTT
clone size: few; J gene: TRBJ1-3; V gene: TRBV5-4; D gene: -; CDR3 protein: CASSSNSGYSGNTIYF; CDR3 DNA: TGTGCCAGCAGCTCTAACTCCGGGTACTCTGGAAACACCATATATTTT
clone size: -; J gene: TRBJ1-3; V gene: TRBV7-8; D gene: -; CDR3 protein: CASSLGGSAGNTIYF; CDR3 DNA: TGTGCCAGCAGCTTAGGAGGGTCCGCTGGAAACACCATATATTTT
clone size: -; J gene: TRBJ1-3; V gene: TRBV30; D gene: -; CDR3 protein: CAWSVGSNSGNTIYF; CDR3 DNA: TGTGCCTGGAGTGTTGGGAGCAACTCTGGAAACACCATATATTTT
clone size: -; J gene: TRBJ1-1; V gene: TRBV2; D gene: TRBD1; CDR3 protein: CASARDSVTEAFF; CDR3 DNA: TGTGCCAGCGCAAGGGACAGTGTTACTGAAGCTTTCTTT
clone size: once; J gene: TRBJ1-2; V gene: TRBV28; D gene: -; CDR3 protein: CASSLSGGWGGYTF; CDR3 DNA: TGTGCCAGCAGTTTATCGGGGGGCTGGGGTGGCTACACCTTC
clone size: -; J gene: TRBJ1-5; V gene: TRBV11-2; D gene: -; CDR3 protein: CASSNGNNQPQHF; CDR3 DNA: TGTGCCAGCAGTAACGGGAACAATCAGCCCCAGCATTTT
clone size: large; J gene: TRBJ1-5; V gene: TRBV5-5; D gene: -; CDR3 protein: CASSLGLYSNQPQHF; CDR3 DNA: TGTGCCAGCAGCCTAGGACTCTATAGCAATCAGCCCCAGCATTTT
clone size: once; J gene: TRBJ2-7; V gene: TRBV20-1; D gene: -; CDR3 protein: CSAQRGYEQYF; CDR3 DNA: TGCAGTGCCCAGCGAGGGTACGAGCAGTACTTC